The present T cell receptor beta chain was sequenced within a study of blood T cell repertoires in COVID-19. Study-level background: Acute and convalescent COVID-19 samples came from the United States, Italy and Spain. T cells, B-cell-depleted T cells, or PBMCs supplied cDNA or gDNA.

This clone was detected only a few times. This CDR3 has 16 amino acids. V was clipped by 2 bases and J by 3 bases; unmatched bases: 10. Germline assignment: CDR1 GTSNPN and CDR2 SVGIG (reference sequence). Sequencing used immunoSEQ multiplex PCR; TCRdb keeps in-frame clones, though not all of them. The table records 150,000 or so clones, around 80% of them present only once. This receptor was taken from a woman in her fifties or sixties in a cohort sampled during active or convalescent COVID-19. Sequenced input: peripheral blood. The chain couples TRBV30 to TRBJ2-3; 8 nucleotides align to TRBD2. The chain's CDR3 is CAWSTGSGGRTDTQYF. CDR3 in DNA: TGTGCCTGGAGTACGGGGAGCGGGGGTAGGACAGATACGCAGTATTTT.